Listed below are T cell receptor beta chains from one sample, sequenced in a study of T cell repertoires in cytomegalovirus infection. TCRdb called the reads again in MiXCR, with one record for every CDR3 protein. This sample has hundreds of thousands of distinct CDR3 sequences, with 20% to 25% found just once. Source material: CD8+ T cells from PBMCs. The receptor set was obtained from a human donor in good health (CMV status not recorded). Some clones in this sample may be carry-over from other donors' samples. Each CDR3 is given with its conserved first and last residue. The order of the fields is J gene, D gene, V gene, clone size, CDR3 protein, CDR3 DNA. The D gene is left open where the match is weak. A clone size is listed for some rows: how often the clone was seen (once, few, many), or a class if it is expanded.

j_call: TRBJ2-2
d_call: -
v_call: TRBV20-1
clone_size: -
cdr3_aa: CSARDSRGTNTGELFF
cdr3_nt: TGCAGTGCTAGAGATTCTCGAGGCACGAACACCGGGGAGCTGTTTTTT

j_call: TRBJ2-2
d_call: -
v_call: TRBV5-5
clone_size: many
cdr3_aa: CASSLALTGELFF
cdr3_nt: TGTGCCAGCAGCTTGGCGCTCACCGGGGAGCTGTTTTTT

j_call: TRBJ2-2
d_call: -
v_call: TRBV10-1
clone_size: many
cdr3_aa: CASSFMSGELFF
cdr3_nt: TGCGCCAGCAGTTTTATGTCCGGGGAGCTGTTTTTT

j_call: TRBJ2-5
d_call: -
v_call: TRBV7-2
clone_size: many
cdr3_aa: CASSLEGRLRGFLQETQYF
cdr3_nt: TGTGCCAGCAGCTTAGAGGGGAGACTAAGGGGCTTCCTCCAAGAGACCCAGTACTTC

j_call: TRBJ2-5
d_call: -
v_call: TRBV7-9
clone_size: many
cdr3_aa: CASSLEGGGETQYF
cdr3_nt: TGTGCCAGCAGCTTAGAAGGAGGAGGAGAGACCCAGTACTTC

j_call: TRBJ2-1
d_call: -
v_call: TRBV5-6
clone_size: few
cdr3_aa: CASIDRTEFYNEQFF
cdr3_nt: TGTGCCAGCATCGACCGGACAGAATTCTACAATGAGCAGTTCTTC

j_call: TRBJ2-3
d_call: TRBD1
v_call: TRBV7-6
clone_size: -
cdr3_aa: CASSRHTERTGVWTDTQYF
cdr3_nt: TGTGCCAGCAGCCGCCATACCGAGAGGACAGGGGTTTGGACAGATACGCAGTATTTT

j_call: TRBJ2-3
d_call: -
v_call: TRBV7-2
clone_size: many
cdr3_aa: CASSKRDLGGGADTQYF
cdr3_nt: TGTGCCAGCAGCAAACGGGACCTAGGGGGGGGGGCAGATACGCAGTATTTT

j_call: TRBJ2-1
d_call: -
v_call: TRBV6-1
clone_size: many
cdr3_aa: CASSGSGPGGPLVDF
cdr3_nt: TGTGCCAGCAGTGGTTCCGGGCCCGGGGGTCCACTGGTTGACTTC

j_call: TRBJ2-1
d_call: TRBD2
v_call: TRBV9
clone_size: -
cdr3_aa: CASSVSGASYNEQFF
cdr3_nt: TGTGCCAGCAGCGTTAGCGGGGCCTCCTACAATGAGCAGTTCTTC

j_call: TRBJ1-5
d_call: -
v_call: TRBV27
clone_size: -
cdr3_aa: CASSQGLRQPQHF
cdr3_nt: TGTGCCAGCTCTCAGGGTTTGCGACAGCCCCAGCATTTT

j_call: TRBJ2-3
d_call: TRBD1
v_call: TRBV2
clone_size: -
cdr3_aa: CASSAPGQGADTQYF
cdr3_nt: TGTGCCAGCAGTGCTCCCGGACAGGGAGCAGATACGCAGTATTTT

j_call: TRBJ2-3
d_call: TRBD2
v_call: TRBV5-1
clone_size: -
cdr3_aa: CASSFRGTSDTDTQYF
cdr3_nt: TGCGCCAGCAGCTTCAGGGGGACTAGCGACACAGATACGCAGTATTTT

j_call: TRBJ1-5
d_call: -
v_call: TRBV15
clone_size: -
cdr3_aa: CATSRAPMEGQPQHF
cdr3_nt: TGTGCCACCAGCAGAGCGCCAATGGAGGGGCAGCCCCAGCATTTT

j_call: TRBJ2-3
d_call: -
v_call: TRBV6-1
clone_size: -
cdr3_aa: CASSEDKLVPDTQYF
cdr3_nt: TGTGCCAGCAGTGAAGATAAACTAGTACCAGATACGCAGTATTTT

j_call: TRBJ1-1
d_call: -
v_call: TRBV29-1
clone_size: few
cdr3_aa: CSVGNPGAFF
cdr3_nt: TGCAGCGTAGGAAATCCAGGGGCTTTCTTT

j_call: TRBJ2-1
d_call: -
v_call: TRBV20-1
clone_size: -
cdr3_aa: CSANSGRDLNEQFF
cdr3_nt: TGCAGTGCTAACAGCGGGCGGGATCTCAATGAGCAGTTCTTC

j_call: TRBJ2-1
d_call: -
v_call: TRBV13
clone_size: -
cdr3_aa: CASSFGGGPINEQFF
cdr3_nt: TGTGCCAGCAGCTTTGGCGGGGGCCCAATCAATGAGCAGTTCTTC

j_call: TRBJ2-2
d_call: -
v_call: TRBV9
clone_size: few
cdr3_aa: CASSVPVSRGNTGELFF
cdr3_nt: TGTGCCAGCAGCGTACCCGTTAGCCGGGGGAACACCGGGGAGCTGTTTTTT

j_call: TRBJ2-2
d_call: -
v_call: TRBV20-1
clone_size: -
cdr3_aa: CSCLEAGELFF
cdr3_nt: TGCAGCTGCCTTGAAGCCGGGGAGCTGTTTTTT